A single sample is the source of the 27 T cell receptor beta chains below, sequenced in a study of blood T cell repertoires in COVID-19. The table came from immunoSEQ multiplex PCR; TCRdb's copy has only in-frame clones and leaves some out. The sample has about 380,000 clones, approximately 77% seen once; the top ten hold 1.1%. Sample: peripheral blood. The receptor source for this set is a human donor with acute or convalescent COVID-19. The donor label of this sample is uncertain.

The rearrangement links TRBV29-1 to TRBJ1-1, with TRBD1 matching 9 bases. Germline-derived CDR1 and CDR2 are SQVTM and ANQGSEA. Trimming at V came to 5 bases and at J to 5 bases, leaving 3 bases not matched to a gene. The CDR3 covers 12 residues. CDR3 in amino acids: CSVPTGGTEAFF. The DNA of the CDR3 is TGCAGCGTTCCGACAGGGGGAACTGAAGCTTTCTTT.

This clone came up a few times. This chain uses TRBV18 with TRBJ1-1; maybe TRBD1 (5 bases). The CDR3 sequence is 13 residues long. From germline, CDR1 is KGHSH and CDR2 LQKENI. Trimming shortened V by 0 bases and J by 3 bases, and 5 bases separated the two germline ends. DNA of the CDR3: TGTGCCAGCTCACCACCGACAGACACTGAAGCTTTCTTT. The encoded protein is CASSPPTDTEAFF.

The J gene is TRBJ2-2, the V gene TRBV14; possible D gene TRBD2, 5 bases. This CDR3 comprises 18 residues. Germline CDR1 SGHDN, CDR2 FVKESK. V was clipped by 1 base and J by 7 bases, with 22 bases between them. The CDR3 loop reads CASSQASTAGGLLGELFF. The CDR3, as DNA: TGTGCCAGCAGCCAAGCTTCCACCGCAGGCGGGCTTCTCGGGGAGCTGTTTTTT.

This clone was observed once. V and J are TRBV18 and TRBJ1-1; D is uncertain. In germline, CDR1 is KGHSH, CDR2 LQKENI. The length of the CDR3 is 13 residues. Deletions cut 4 bases from V and 3 bases from J, with 9 bases between. The DNA of the CDR3 is TGTGCCAGCTCACAAGACTGGTACACTGAAGCTTTCTTT. It specifies CASSQDWYTEAFF.

This rearrangement joins TRBV6-6 to TRBJ2-1, with D tentatively TRBD1 (5 bases). With 5 bases removed from V and 0 bases from J, the gap between germline ends came to 11 bases. The CDR3 totals 15 residues. CDR1 is MNHNY and CDR2 is SVGAGI in the germline V gene (reference sequence). This CDR3 is CASSNGHSSYNEQFF. In DNA, the CDR3 is TGTGCCAGCAGTAACGGACACAGCTCCTACAATGAGCAGTTCTTC.

The V call is TRBV28, the J call TRBJ2-4; TRBD1 agrees at 8 bases. CDR1 MDHEN and CDR2 SYDVKM come from the germline V gene. The CDR3 loop spans 16 amino acids. J was trimmed by 2 bases and V by 5 bases; bases with no gene match: 8. CDR3 sequence: CASSPGTGATKNIQYF. The CDR3 DNA sequence: TGTGCCAGCAGTCCGGGGACAGGAGCCACCAAAAACATTCAGTACTTC.

The J gene is TRBJ1-5, the V gene TRBV6-5; D perhaps matches TRBD1 (5 bases). With 11 bases removed from V and 7 bases from J, the gap between germline ends came to 15 bases. Germline CDR1 reads MNHEY; CDR2 reads SVGAGI. The CDR3 runs 12 residues. The CDR3 DNA sequence: TGTGCCGTAACCGGGGGTAACCAGCCCCAGCATTTT. This translates into CAVTGGNQPQHF.

J is TRBJ1-1 and V is TRBV30; D is undetermined. V was clipped by 5 bases and J by 10 bases, with 20 bases between them. CDR3 size: 13 residues. Germline V CDR1 and CDR2: GTSNPN, SVGIG (reference sequence). CDR3 sequence (DNA): TGTGCCTGGGGGAACATTGGGCCTCTTGGAGCTTTCTTT. Translated: CAWGNIGPLGAFF.

This sequence joins TRBV18 and TRBJ2-3; D is perhaps TRBD2 (7 bases). This CDR3 contains 16 residues. Germline CDR1 is KGHSH and CDR2 is LQKENI. The V end was cut by 4 bases, the J end by 2 bases, with 16 bases between. CDR3 protein: CASSRGGGPITDTQYF. CDR3 nucleotide sequence: TGTGCCAGCTCACGAGGGGGGGGCCCTATCACAGATACGCAGTATTTT.

The V and J genes are TRBV27 and TRBJ1-6; no clear D. Trimming pared 6 bases from V and 1 base from J, leaving 7 bases between. CDR1 and CDR2 (germline): MNHEY, SMNVEV (reference sequence). CDR3 size: 14 residues. The CDR3 DNA is TGTGCCAGCAGACCGGGATCCTATAATTCACCCCTCCACTTT. Translating gives CASRPGSYNSPLHF.

The chain combines TRBV2 with TRBJ1-3; D is unclear. The germline CDR1 and CDR2 sequences are SNHLY and FYNNEI. Trimming took off 7 bases at V and 7 bases at J, with 14 bases between the two ends. The CDR3 loop spans 13 amino acids. This CDR3 reads CASIRESRNTIYF. CDR3 DNA sequence: TGTGCCAGCATTCGGGAAAGTAGGAACACCATATATTTT.

The CDR3 sequence is CASSFRLGQGGFGYTF. DNA of the CDR3: TGTGCCAGCAGTTTTCGGTTAGGACAAGGGGGTTTTGGCTACACCTTC. V and J are TRBV28 and TRBJ1-2, with D perhaps TRBD1 (6 bases). The germline V gene encodes CDR1 MDHEN and CDR2 SYDVKM. The V end lost 3 bases, the J end lost 7 bases, and 21 bases lay between the germline ends. The CDR3 has 16 residues.

The V and J genes are TRBV7-9 and TRBJ2-1; maybe TRBD1 (5 bases). Germline V CDR1 and CDR2: SEHNR, FQNEAQ (reference sequence). The CDR3 has 16 residues. V was cut by 5 bases and J by 8 bases, with 22 bases left in between. The CDR3 sequence: CASSPLGGRVGYEQFF. CDR3 sequence (DNA): TGTGCCAGCAGCCCCCTAGGTGGCAGGGTTGGCTATGAGCAGTTCTTC.

This clone showed up just a few times. The rearrangement joins TRBV19 to TRBJ1-2; possibly TRBD1 for D (5 bases). Trimming cost V 5 bases and J 2 bases, with 12 bases left between them. Germline V CDR1 and CDR2: LNHDA, SQIVND (reference sequence). The CDR3 has 14 residues. In DNA, the CDR3 is TGTGCCAGTAGTCCTCGACAGAAAAACTATGGCTACACCTTC. Translated, it gives CASSPRQKNYGYTF.

This clone came up once. The gene calls are TRBV19 and TRBJ1-5; no definite D call. The V end lost 3 bases, the J end lost 1 base, and 13 bases lay between the germline ends. The V gene's germline CDR1 is LNHDA and CDR2 SQIVND (reference sequence). The CDR3 has 16 amino acids. The CDR3 sequence is CASSIFSGNSNQPQHF. The CDR3, as DNA: TGTGCCAGTAGTATTTTTTCGGGGAACAGCAATCAGCCCCAGCATTTT. The full variable domain, in which reference TRBV19 and TRBJ1-5 provide the parts outside the CDR3, is DGGITQSPKYLFRKEGQNVTLSCEQNLNHDAMYWYRQDPGQGLRLIYYSQIVNDFQKGDIAEGYSVSREKKESFPLTVTSAQKNPTAFYLCASSIFSGNSNQPQHFGDGTRLSIL.

The chain has TRBV5-6 and TRBJ1-2; a possible D gene is TRBD1 (6 bases). The CDR3 totals 16 residues. V gave up 1 base and J gave up 12 bases, with 25 bases separating them. From germline, CDR1 is SGHDT and CDR2 YYEEEE. CDR3 protein: CASSLFWMGARGQDTF. CDR3 DNA sequence: TGTGCCAGCAGCTTGTTTTGGATGGGGGCGAGAGGTCAAGACACCTTC.

This clone was seen at least ten times. CDR3 amino acids: CASSDDRGVFSPLHF. The CDR3 coding sequence is TGTGCCAGCAGTGATGACAGGGGGGTCTTCTCACCCCTCCACTTT. The V gene is TRBV6-1, the J gene TRBJ1-6; 9 bases are shared with TRBD1. Germline V CDR1 and CDR2: MNHNS, SASEGT. The V gene end was trimmed by 3 bases and the J gene end by 10 bases; junction bases not matched to a gene: 7. The CDR3 is 15 residues long.

The rearrangement links TRBV18 to TRBJ1-1; 9 bases fit TRBD1. Germline V CDR1 and CDR2: KGHSH, LQKENI. Trimming took 4 bases from V and 4 from J; bases not matched to a gene: 10. The CDR3 totals 16 residues. The CDR3 sequence: CASSHGDSQGATEAFF. Here the CDR3 DNA reads TGTGCCAGCTCACACGGAGATTCACAGGGGGCCACTGAAGCTTTCTTT.

The gene calls are TRBV7-6 and TRBJ2-2, with 7 positions matching TRBD1. Germline V gene lookup returns CDR1 SGHVS and CDR2 FNYEAQ. Losses at the gene ends were 5 bases for V and 2 bases for J; bases not matched to a gene: 8. This CDR3 has 16 amino acids. CDR3 bases: TGTGCCAGCAGCCGTAAGGGACAGCTCAACACCGGGGAGCTGTTTTTT. It encodes CASSRKGQLNTGELFF.

The rearrangement links TRBV27 to TRBJ2-7; no clear D gene. Trimming took 3 bases from V and 2 from J, leaving 8 bases between them. This CDR3 has 13 residues. Germline V lookup: CDR1 MNHEY, CDR2 SMNVEV (reference sequence). CDR3 bases: TGTGCCAGCAGTTTTGCGGCTACCTACGAGCAGTACTTC. Amino acid sequence: CASSFAATYEQYF.

V is TRBV4-1 and J is TRBJ1-6; TRBD1 is a possible D gene (5 bases). CDR3 length: 14 amino acids. V was shortened by 0 bases and J by 11 bases, with 11 bases between the two germline ends. Germline V gives CDR1 MGHRA, CDR2 YSYEKL. CDR3 loop: CASSQDPGDAPLHF. The DNA of the CDR3 is TGCGCCAGCAGCCAAGATCCGGGGGATGCACCCCTCCACTTT.

The chain uses TRBV6-2 or TRBV6-3 and TRBJ1-5, with 8 bases that match TRBD1. The CDR3 covers 16 residues. Trimming took 2 bases from V and 6 from J; bases not matched to a gene: 9. Germline loops: CDR1 MNHEY, CDR2 SVGEGT. Here the CDR3 DNA reads TGTGCCAGCAGTTACGGAAGGACAGGGTACGGTCAGCCCCAGCATTTT. Its protein is CASSYGRTGYGQPQHF.

The chain links TRBV6-5 to TRBJ2-1, with 8 bases fitting TRBD2. The CDR3 consists of 15 residues. Trimming took 2 bases from V and 2 from J; bases not matched to a gene: 2. Germline assignment: CDR1 MNHEY and CDR2 SVGAGI. The CDR3 nucleotides read TGTGCCAGCAGTTACGGAGCGGGGGCCTACAATGAGCAGTTCTTC. Translated: CASSYGAGAYNEQFF.

This clone has a single count. This chain connects TRBV18 to TRBJ2-3; a weak D match, TRBD1 (5 bases). V lost 2 bases to trimming and J lost 4 bases, with 10 bases between them. Germline CDR1 KGHSH, CDR2 LQKENI. CDR3 size: 14 residues. Written as DNA, the CDR3 is TGTGCCAGCTCACCAAAGGGGTTGGCAGATACGCAGTATTTT. Residues: CASSPKGLADTQYF.

The V and J genes are TRBV5-3 and TRBJ2-5; D unclear. TRBV5-3 is annotated as an ORF whose role is uncertain. CDR3 size: 13 residues. Trimming pared 4 bases from V and 5 bases from J, leaving 12 bases between. The CDR3 bases are TGTGCCAGAAGCCAGACTGGAGTGGAGACCCAGTACTTC. It specifies CARSQTGVETQYF.

This clone was seen a handful of times. The chain links TRBV18 to TRBJ2-2; 10 bases are a match to TRBD2. J lost 0 bases, V lost 3 bases, and 7 bases had no gene match. Germline lookup yields CDR1 KGHSH and CDR2 LQKENI. This CDR3 has 18 residues. The CDR3 protein is CASSPSLAGSTNTGELFF. The CDR3 nucleotides read TGTGCCAGCTCACCTTCACTAGCGGGGAGTACGAACACCGGGGAGCTGTTTTTT.

The V gene is TRBV2, the J gene TRBJ2-2; 9 nucleotides agree with TRBD1. The CDR3 length is 14 residues. V was pared by 7 bases and J by 5 bases, with 5 bases of the junction left unmatched. CDR1 is SNHLY, CDR2 FYNNEI, per germline. The CDR3 DNA sequence: TGTGCCAGCACCGGACAGGGGTGGACCGGGGAGCTGTTTTTT. Protein: CASTGQGWTGELFF.